The source of this T cell receptor beta chain is a study of control samples from healthy donors and cancer patients. J lost 1 base, V lost 0 bases, and 0 bases had no gene match. Germline CDR1 reads MNHEY; CDR2 reads SVGAGI. This CDR3 is 15 amino acids long. Profiled with immunoSEQ multiplex PCR; TCRdb holds only in-frame clones, not every one. The top ten hold roughly 1.3% of the sample, which has about 180,000 clones, around 94% seen once. The TCR originated in a man aged 30 to 45 in good health. The chain joins TRBV6-5 to TRBJ1-1; 9 bases align to TRBD1. The sequencing sample was made of blood. The CDR3 DNA reads TGTGCCAGCAGTTACTCGGGACAGGGGAACACTGAAGCTTTCTTT. It codes for CASSYSGQGNTEAFF.